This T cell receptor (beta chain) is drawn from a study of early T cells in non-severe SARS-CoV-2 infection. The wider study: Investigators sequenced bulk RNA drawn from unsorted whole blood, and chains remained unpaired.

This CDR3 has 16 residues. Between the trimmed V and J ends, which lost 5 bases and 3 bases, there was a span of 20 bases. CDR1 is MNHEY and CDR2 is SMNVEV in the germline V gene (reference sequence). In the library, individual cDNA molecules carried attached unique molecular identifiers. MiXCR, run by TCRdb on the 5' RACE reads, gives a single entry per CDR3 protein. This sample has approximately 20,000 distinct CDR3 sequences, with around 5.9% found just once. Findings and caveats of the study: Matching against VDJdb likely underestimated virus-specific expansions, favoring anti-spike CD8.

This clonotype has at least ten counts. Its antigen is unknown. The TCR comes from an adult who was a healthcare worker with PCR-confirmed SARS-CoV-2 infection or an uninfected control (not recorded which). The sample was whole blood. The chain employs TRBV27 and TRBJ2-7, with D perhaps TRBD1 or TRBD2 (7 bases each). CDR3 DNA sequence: TGTGCCAGCAGTCTGCAGGGGGTAGCGGGCATCTACGAGCAGTACTTC. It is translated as CASSLQGVAGIYEQYF.